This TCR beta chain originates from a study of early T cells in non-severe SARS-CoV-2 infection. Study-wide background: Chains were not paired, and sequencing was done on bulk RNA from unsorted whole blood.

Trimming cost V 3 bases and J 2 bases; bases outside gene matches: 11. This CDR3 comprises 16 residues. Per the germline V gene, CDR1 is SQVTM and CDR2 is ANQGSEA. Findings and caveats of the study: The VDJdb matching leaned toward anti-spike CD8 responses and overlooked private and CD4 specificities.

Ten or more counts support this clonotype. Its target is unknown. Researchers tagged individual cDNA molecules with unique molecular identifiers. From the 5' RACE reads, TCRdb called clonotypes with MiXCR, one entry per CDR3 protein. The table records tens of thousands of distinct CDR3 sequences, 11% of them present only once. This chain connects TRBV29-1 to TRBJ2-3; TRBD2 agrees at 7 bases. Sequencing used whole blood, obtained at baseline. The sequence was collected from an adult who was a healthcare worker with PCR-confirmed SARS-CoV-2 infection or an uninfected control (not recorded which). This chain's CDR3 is CSVDSSRRGFTDTQYF. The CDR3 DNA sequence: TGCAGCGTTGACTCGTCCCGGCGGGGGTTCACAGATACGCAGTATTTT.